This T cell receptor beta chain was documented in a study of T cells in Graves' hyperthyroidism and ophthalmopathy. Amplification of TCR beta CDR3 regions was performed using RNA transcripts as template. In the first-round RT-PCR of the TCR CDR3, the HTBI primer set was used. TCRdb re-derived calls from the multiplex PCR reads in MiXCR, one entry per CDR3 protein. The profile shows about 410,000 distinct CDR3 sequences, roughly 14% of them singletons. This clonotype has at least ten counts. Its specificity is unknown. Study-level points and caveats: Most thyroid clonotypes expanded above 0.001 were also detected in blood. Ophthalmopathy stood apart from stable hyperthyroidism in a 13 V-J model.

In the ophthalmopathy cohort, Clinical Activity Score was at least 3, NOSPECS grade at least 4, and duration under 3 months. Exclusion followed for patients with uncontrolled infection, other autoimmune disease, pregnancy or lactation. Sequences were obtained from blood. The TCR sequence derives from a man aged 18-30 years with Graves' ophthalmopathy.

The CDR3 sequence is CASRIRSTGGFYGYTF. CDR3 sequence (DNA): TGTGCCAGCAGGATAAGAAGTACAGGGGGCTTCTATGGCTACACCTTC. This chain links TRBV12-3 or TRBV12-4 with TRBJ1-2, with 9 positions matching TRBD1. Trimming removed 6 bases from V and 4 bases from J; junction bases left unmatched: 12. CDR3 length: 16 amino acids.